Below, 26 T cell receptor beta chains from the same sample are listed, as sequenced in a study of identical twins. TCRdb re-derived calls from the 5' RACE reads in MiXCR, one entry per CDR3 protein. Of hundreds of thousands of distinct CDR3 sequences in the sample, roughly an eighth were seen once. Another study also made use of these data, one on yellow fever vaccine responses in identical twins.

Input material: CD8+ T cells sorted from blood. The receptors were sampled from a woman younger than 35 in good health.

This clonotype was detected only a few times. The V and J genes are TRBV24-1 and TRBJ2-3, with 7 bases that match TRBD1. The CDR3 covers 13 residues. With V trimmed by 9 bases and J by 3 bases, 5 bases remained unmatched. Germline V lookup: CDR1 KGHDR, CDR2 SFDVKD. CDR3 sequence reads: CATGRQGTDTQYF. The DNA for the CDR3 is TGTGCCACCGGTCGACAGGGAACAGATACGCAGTATTTT.

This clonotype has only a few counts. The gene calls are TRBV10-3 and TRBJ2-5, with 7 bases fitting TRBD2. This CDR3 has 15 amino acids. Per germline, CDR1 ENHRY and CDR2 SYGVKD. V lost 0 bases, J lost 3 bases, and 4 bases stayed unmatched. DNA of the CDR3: TGTGCCATCAGTGAGTCGGGAGGGTGGAAAGAGACCCAGTACTTC. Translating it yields CAISESGGWKETQYF.

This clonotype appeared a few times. The CDR3 loop reads CASSEIRDFKDIQYF. DNA of the CDR3: TGCGCCAGCAGCGAGATCCGGGACTTCAAGGACATTCAGTACTTC. The J gene is TRBJ2-4, the V gene TRBV5-1; a possible D gene is TRBD2 (6 bases). Between the trimmed V and J ends, which lost 4 bases and 8 bases, there was a span of 19 bases. Germline CDR1 and CDR2: SGHRS and YFSETQ. This CDR3 is 15 amino acids long.

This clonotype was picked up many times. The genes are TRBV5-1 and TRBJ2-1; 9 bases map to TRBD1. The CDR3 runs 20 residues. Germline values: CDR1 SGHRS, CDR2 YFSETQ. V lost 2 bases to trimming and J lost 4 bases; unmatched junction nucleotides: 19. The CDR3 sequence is CASSLEGNRGPPTLYNEQFF. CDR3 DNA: TGCGCCAGCAGCTTAGAGGGGAACAGGGGGCCCCCAACGTTATACAATGAGCAGTTCTTC.

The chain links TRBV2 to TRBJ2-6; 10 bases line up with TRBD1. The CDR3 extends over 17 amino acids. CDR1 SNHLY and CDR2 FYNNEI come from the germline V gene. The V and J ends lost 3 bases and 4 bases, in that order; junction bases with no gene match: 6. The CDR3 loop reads CASSEFGQGVGANVLTF. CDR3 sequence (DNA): TGTGCCAGCAGTGAGTTTGGACAGGGGGTCGGGGCCAACGTCCTGACTTTC.

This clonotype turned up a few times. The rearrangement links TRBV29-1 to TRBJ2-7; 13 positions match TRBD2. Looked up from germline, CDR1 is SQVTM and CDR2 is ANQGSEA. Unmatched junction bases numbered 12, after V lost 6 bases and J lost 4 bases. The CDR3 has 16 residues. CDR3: CSVTGTSGMRRYEQYF. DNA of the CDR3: TGCAGCGTCACCGGGACTAGCGGGATGCGTCGATACGAGCAGTACTTC.

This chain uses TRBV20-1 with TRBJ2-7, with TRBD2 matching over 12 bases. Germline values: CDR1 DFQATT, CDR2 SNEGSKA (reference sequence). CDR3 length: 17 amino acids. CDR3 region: CRWPSRTSGTSSYEQYF. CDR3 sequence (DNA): TGCAGATGGCCCTCACGGACTAGCGGGACCAGCTCCTACGAGCAGTACTTC.

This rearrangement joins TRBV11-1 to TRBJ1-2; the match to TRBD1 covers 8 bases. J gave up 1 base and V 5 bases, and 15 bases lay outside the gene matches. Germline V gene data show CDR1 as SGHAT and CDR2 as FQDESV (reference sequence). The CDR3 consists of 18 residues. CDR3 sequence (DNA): TGTGCCAGCAGCCCCGACTGGGACAGGTCTACTTTTAACTATGGCTACACCTTC. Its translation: CASSPDWDRSTFNYGYTF.

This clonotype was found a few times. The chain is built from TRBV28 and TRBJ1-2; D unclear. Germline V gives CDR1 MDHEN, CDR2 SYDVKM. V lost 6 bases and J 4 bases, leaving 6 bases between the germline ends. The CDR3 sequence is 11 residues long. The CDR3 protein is CASRISYGYTF. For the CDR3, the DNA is TGTGCCAGCAGGATCAGCTATGGCTACACCTTC.

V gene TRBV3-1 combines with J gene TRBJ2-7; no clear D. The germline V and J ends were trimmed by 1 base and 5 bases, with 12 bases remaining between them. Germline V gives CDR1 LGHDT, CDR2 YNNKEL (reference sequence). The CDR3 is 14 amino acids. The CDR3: CASSQAEGTDEQYF. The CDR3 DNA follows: TGTGCCAGCAGCCAAGCGGAAGGCACGGACGAGCAGTACTTC.

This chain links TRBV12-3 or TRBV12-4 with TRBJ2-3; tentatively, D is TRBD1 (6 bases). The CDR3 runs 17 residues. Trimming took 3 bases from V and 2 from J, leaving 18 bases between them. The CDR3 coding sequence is TGTGCCAGCAGTTTTTACGGACAGCGCAAACCCACAGATACGCAGTATTTT. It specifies CASSFYGQRKPTDTQYF.

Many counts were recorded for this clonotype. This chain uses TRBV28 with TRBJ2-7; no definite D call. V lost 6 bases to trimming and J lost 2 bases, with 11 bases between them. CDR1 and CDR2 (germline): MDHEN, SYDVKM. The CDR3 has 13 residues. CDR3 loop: CASSPGLTYEQYF. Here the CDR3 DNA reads TGTGCCAGCAGCCCCGGGTTAACCTACGAGCAGTACTTC.

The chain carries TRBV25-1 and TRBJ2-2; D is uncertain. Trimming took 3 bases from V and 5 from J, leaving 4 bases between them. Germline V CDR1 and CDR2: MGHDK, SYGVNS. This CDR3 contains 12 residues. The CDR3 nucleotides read TGTGCCAGCAGTGAGTGGACCGGGGAGCTGTTTTTT. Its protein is CASSEWTGELFF.

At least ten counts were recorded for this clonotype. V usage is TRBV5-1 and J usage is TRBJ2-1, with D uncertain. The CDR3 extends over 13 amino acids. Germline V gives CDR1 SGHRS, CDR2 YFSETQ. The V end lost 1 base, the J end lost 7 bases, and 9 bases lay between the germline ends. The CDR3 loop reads CASSLFPLNEQFF. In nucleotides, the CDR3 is TGCGCCAGCAGCTTGTTTCCCCTTAATGAGCAGTTCTTC.

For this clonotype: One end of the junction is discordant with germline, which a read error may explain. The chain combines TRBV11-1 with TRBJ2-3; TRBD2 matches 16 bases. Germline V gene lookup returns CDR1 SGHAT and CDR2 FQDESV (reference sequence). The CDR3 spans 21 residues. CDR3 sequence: CASSRRGTSGRAIDPTGTQYF. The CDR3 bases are TGTGCCAGCAGCCGAAGAGGGACTAGCGGGAGGGCCATAGATCCCACAGGTACGCAGTATTTT.

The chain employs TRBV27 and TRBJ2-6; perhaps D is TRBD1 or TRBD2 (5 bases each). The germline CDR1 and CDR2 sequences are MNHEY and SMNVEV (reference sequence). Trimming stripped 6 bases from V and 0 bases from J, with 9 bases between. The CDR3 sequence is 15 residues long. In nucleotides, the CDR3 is TGTGCCAGCAGCTGGGGGAGCTCTGGGGCCAACGTCCTGACTTTC. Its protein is CASSWGSSGANVLTF.

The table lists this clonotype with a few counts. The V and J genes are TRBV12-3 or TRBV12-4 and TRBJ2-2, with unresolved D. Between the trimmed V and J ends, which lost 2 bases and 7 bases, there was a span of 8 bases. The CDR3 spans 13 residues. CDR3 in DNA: TGTGCCAGCAGTTTAAGTTCCGTCGGGGAGCTGTTTTTT. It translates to CASSLSSVGELFF.

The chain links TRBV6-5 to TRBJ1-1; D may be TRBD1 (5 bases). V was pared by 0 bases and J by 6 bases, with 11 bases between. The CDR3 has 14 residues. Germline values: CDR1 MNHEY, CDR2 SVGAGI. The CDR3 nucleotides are TGTGCCAGCAGTTACTCGATCGGGGCGTCTGAAGCTTTCTTT. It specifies CASSYSIGASEAFF.

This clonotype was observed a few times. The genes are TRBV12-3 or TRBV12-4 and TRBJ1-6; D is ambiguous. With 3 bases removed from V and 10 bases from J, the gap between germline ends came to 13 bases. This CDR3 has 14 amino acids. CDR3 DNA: TGTGCCAGCAGTTTTCATCCCGGGAGCTCACCCCTCCACTTT. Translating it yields CASSFHPGSSPLHF.

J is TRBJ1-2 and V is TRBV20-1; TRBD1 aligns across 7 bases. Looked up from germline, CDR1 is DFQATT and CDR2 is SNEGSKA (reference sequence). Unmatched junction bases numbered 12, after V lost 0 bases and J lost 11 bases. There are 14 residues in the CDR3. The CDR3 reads CSARDFQGEGSYTF. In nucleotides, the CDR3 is TGCAGTGCTAGAGATTTTCAGGGGGAAGGTAGTTACACCTTC.

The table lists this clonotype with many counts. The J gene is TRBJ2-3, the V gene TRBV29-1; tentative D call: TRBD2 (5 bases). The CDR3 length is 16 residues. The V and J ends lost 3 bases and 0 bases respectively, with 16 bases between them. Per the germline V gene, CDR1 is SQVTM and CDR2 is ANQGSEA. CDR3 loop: CSVDALRGRSTDTQYF. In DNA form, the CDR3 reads TGCAGCGTTGATGCCCTCAGAGGGCGAAGCACAGATACGCAGTATTTT.

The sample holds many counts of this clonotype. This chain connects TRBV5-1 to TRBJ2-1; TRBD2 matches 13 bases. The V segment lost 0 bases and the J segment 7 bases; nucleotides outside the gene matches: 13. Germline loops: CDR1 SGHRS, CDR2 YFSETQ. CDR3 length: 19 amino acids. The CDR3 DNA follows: TGCGCCAGCAGCTTGGCCGAACTAGCGGGAGGGCCCCCTTGGAATGAGCAGTTCTTC. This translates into CASSLAELAGGPPWNEQFF.

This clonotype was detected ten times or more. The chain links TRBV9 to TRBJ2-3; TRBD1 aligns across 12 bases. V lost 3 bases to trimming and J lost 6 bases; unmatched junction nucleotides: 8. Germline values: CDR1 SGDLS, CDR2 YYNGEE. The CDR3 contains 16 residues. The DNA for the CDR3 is TGTGCCAGCAGCGCCCCGGGACAGGGGGCTTCGGATACGCAGTATTTT. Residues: CASSAPGQGASDTQYF.

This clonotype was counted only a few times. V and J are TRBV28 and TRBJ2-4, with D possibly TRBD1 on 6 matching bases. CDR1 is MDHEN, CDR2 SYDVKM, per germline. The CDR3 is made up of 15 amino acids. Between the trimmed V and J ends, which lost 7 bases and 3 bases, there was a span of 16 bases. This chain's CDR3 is CASTLGVGGKNIQYF. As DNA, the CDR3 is TGTGCCAGCACCTTAGGGGTAGGGGGCAAAAACATTCAGTACTTC. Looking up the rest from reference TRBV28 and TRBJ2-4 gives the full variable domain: DVKVTQSSRYLVKRTGEKVFLECVQDMDHENMFWYRQDPGLGLRLIYFSYDVKMKEKGDIPEGYSVSREKKERFSLILESASTNQTSMYLCASTLGVGGKNIQYFGAGTRLSVL.

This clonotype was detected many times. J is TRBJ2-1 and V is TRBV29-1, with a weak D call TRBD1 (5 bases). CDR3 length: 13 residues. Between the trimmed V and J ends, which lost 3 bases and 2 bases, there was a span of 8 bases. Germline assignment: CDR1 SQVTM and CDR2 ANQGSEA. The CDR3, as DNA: TGCAGCGTTGAGACAGAGACCTACAATGAGCAGTTCTTC. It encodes CSVETETYNEQFF.

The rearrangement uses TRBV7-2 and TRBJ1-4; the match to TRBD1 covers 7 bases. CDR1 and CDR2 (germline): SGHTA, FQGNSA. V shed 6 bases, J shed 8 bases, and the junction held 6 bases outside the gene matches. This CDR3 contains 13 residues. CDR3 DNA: TGTGCCAGCAGGGCAGGGGGAAACGAAAAACTGTTTTTT. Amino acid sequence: CASRAGGNEKLFF.